The clone carrying this TCR beta chain was picked up a small number of times. This specimen belongs to a study of T cells in Graves' hyperthyroidism and ophthalmopathy. TCR beta CDR3 region amplification was performed from RNA transcripts. The TCR CDR3 first-round RT-PCR relied on the HTBI primer set. In TCRdb, the multiplex PCR reads were re-called with MiXCR into one record per CDR3 protein. Among around 600,000 distinct CDR3 sequences listed, approximately 42% were seen once. Unmatched junction bases numbered 12, after V lost 8 bases and J lost 6 bases. Germline V lookup: CDR1 SQVTM, CDR2 ANQGSEA. This CDR3 region has 14 residues.

Sequencing was done on a sample of peripheral blood or thyroid tissue (not recorded which). The genes are TRBV29-1 and TRBJ1-2; 10 positions agree with TRBD1. This TCR was recovered from an adult man with Graves' disease, either hyperthyroidism or ophthalmopathy (not recorded which). DNA for the CDR3: TGCAGCTTGTATAACCCGACAGGGGGCAATGGCTACACCTTC. Its protein product is CSLYNPTGGNGYTF.